This passage covers 3 T cell receptor beta chains from one sample sequenced in a study of early T cells in non-severe SARS-CoV-2 infection. A single record per CDR3 protein comes from TCRdb applying MiXCR to the 5' RACE reads. The sample holds about 64,000 distinct CDR3 sequences, 8.8% seen once. This material consisted of whole blood, taken at baseline. The source is an adult who was a healthcare worker with PCR-confirmed SARS-CoV-2 infection or an uninfected control (not recorded which).

This clonotype came up many times. V and J are TRBV12-3 or TRBV12-4 and TRBJ2-7; D ambiguous. The CDR3 runs to 13 residues. Trimming cost V 5 bases and J 3 bases, with 11 bases left between them. The CDR3 protein is CASSQATHYEQYF. For the CDR3, the DNA is TGTGCCAGCAGTCAGGCGACCCACTACGAGCAGTACTTC.

Notes on this clonotype: A junction boundary mismatches the germline segment, possibly from a read error. The chain carries TRBV28 and TRBJ2-7; no reliable D call. Germline CDR1 reads MDHEN; CDR2 reads SYDVKM. The CDR3 covers 11 residues. The CDR3 is CASSLMGMLDF. The CDR3 coding sequence is TGTGCCAGCAGTTTAATGGGGATGCTAGACTTC.

The V and J genes are TRBV27 and TRBJ2-5; 7 nucleotides align to TRBD1. Germline trimming cut 0 bases from V and 4 bases from J; bases unmatched to any gene: 5. The CDR3 covers 15 residues. Germline V lookup: CDR1 MNHEY, CDR2 SMNVEV (reference sequence). CDR3 residues: CASSLSGGSLETQYF. DNA for the CDR3: TGTGCCAGCAGTTTATCAGGGGGCTCCCTAGAGACCCAGTACTTC.